The clone carrying this T cell receptor (beta chain) was counted only a few times. The antigen remains unidentified. These data are taken from a study of graft-versus-host responses after intestinal transplantation. Turning to the study itself: In this cohort, recipients had multivisceral, liver-intestinal, or isolated intestinal transplants. Anti-thymocyte globulin was used for induction in all recipients, who then took tacrolimus and steroids for about three years.

Study conclusions and caveats: Levels of circulating GvH clones at their peak were associated with early post-transplant HvG declines.

V lost 4 bases to trimming and J lost 9 bases; unmatched junction nucleotides: 11. Germline CDR1 and CDR2: MGHRA and YSYEKL. The CDR3 has 14 amino acids. Measured with immunoSEQ multiplex PCR; TCRdb has only the in-frame clones, and not every one. Altogether 35,000 to 45,000 clones are present, 85% to 95% being singletons, with the ten largest covering 3.6%. The input for sequencing was PBMCs, taken less than 750 days after intestinal transplantation. The sequence was obtained from a human patient who received an intestinal transplant, so some T cells may come from the graft donor. The chain combines TRBV4-1 with TRBJ1-2, with TRBD1 matching 7 bases. CDR3 DNA sequence: TGCGCCAGCAGCCGCGGGACAGTTGGACAACGCTACACCTTC. This codes for CASSRGTVGQRYTF.